The 4 T cell receptor beta chains below all came from one sample that was sequenced in a study of blood T cells in healthy people across ages. Primed by a sample-barcoded 5' primer and a J-beta primer mix, a second PCR proceeded for roughly 7 to 12 cycles. TCRdb itself ran the 5' RACE reads through MiXCR, one entry per CDR3 protein. The profile shows 1.5 million to 2 million distinct CDR3 sequences, about two fifths of them singletons. The specimen sequenced was blood. These receptor sequences come from a human donor in good health.

The rearrangement uses TRBV29-1 and TRBJ2-3, with a possible D match to TRBD2 (5 bases). This CDR3 is built from 13 residues. Trimming stripped 3 bases from V and 4 bases from J, with 11 bases between. CDR1 is SQVTM and CDR2 is ANQGSEA in the germline V gene. CDR3 region: CSVDRAGADTQYF. The CDR3 DNA sequence: TGCAGCGTTGATCGGGCGGGCGCAGATACGCAGTATTTT.

The chain uses TRBV5-1 and TRBJ1-2, with 12 bases lining up with TRBD1. Germline V CDR1 and CDR2: SGHRS, YFSETQ. V lost 3 bases to trimming and J lost 5 bases; unmatched junction nucleotides: 5. The CDR3 runs 15 residues. The CDR3 DNA sequence: TGCGCCAGCAGCTACGGGACAGGGGGCCGATATGGCTACACCTTC. Translation: CASSYGTGGRYGYTF.

This clonotype occurred a few times. The CDR3 nucleotides read TGTGCCAGCAGCTTATACAGGGAATTAGCAGATACGCAGTATTTT. Protein: CASSLYRELADTQYF. This rearrangement joins TRBV7-9 to TRBJ2-3; tentatively, D is TRBD1 (6 bases). CDR1 is SEHNR and CDR2 is FQNEAQ in the germline V gene (reference sequence). V was shortened by 2 bases and J by 4 bases, with 13 bases between the two germline ends. The CDR3 is 15 residues long. The full variable domain, in which reference TRBV7-9 and TRBJ2-3 provide the parts outside the CDR3, is DTGVSQNPRHKITKRGQNVTFRCDPISEHNRLYWYRQTLGQGPEFLTYFQNEAQLEKSRLLSDRFSAERPKGSFSTLEIQRTEQGDSAMYLCASSLYRELADTQYFGPGTRLTVL.

V and J are TRBV11-1 and TRBJ1-1, with D hard to call. V was clipped by 5 bases and J by 5 bases, with 15 bases between them. This CDR3 is built from 14 residues. The germline CDR1 and CDR2 sequences are SGHAT and FQDESV (reference sequence). CDR3 in DNA: TGTGCCAGCAGCCCTCCTCGAAGTAGAACTGAAGCTTTCTTT. This encodes CASSPPRSRTEAFF.